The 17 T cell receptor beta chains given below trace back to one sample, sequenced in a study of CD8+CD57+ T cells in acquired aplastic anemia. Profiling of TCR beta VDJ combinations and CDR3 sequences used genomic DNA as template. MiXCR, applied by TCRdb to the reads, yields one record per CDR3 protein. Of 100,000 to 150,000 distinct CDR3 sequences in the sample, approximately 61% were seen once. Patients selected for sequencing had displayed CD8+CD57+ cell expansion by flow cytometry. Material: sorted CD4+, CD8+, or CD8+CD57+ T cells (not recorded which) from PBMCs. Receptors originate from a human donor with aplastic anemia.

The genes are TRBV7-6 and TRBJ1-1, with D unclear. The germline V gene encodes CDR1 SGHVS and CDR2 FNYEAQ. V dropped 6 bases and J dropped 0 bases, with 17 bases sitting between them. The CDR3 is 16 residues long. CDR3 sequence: CASRSSASGMNTEAFF. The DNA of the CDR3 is TGTGCCAGCAGATCCAGCGCGTCAGGTATGAACACTGAAGCTTTCTTT.

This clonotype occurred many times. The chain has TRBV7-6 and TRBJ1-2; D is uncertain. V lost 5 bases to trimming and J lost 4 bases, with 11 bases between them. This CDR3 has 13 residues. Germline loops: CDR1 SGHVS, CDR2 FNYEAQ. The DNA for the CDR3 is TGTGCCAGCAGCCCGGACGTAGGCTATGGCTACACCTTC. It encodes CASSPDVGYGYTF.

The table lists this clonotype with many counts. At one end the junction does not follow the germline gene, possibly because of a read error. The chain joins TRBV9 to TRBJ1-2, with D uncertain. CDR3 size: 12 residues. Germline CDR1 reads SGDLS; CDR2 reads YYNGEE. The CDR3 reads CASSSDPYGYTF. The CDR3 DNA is TGCGCCAGCAGCTCTGACCCGTATGGCTACACCTTC.

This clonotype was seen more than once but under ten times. The CDR3 region has the DNA TGTGCCATCAGTGAGTCGGAGGGCCTAATTTCACCCCTCCACTTT. This encodes CAISESEGLISPLHF. This chain joins TRBV10-3 and TRBJ1-6, with D hard to call. Germline V CDR1 and CDR2: ENHRY, SYGVKD. V lost 0 bases and J lost 9, with 12 bases in between. The length of the CDR3 is 15 residues.

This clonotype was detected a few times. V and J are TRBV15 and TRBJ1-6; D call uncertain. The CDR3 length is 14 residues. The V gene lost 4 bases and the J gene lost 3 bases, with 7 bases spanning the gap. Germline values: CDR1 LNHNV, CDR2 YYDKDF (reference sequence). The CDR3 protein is CATSTGFYNSPLHF. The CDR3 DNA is TGTGCCACCAGCACAGGATTCTATAATTCACCCCTCCACTTT.

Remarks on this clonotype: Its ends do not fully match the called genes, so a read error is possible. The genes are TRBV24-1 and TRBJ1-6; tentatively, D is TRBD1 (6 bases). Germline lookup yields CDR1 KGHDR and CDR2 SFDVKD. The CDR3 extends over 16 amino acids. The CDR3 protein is CASSEGFRGSNSPLHF. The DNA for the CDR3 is TGTGCCAGCAGTGAGGGGTTCAGGGGCAGTAATTCACCCCTCCACTTT.

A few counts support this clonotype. This chain's CDR3 is CSVAGRVTDTQYF. CDR3 sequence (DNA): TGCAGCGTTGCTGGCAGGGTAACAGATACGCAGTATTTT. The chain has TRBV29-1 and TRBJ2-3; TRBD1 is a possible D gene (5 bases). V lost 4 bases and J 3 bases, leaving 11 bases between the germline ends. Germline V gene lookup returns CDR1 SQVTM and CDR2 ANQGSEA. The length of the CDR3 is 13 residues.

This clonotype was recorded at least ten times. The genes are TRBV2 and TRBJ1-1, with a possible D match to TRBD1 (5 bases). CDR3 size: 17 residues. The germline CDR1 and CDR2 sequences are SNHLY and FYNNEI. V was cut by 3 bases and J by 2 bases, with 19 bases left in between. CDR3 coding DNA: TGTGCCAGCAGTGAGCAACTGGTGGGACGGACCAACACTGAAGCTTTCTTT. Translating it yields CASSEQLVGRTNTEAFF.

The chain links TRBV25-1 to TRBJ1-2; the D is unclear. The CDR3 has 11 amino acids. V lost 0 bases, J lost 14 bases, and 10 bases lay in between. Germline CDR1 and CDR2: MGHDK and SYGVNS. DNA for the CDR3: TGTGCCAGCAGTGAATACGAAGACCCGACCTTC. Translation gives CASSEYEDPTF.

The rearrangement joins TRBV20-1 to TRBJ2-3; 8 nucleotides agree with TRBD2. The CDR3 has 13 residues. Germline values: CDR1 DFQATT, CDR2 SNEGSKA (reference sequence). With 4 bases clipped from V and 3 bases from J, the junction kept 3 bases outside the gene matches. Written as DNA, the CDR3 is TGCAGTGCTATTCGGGGGGGGACAGATACGCAGTATTTT. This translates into CSAIRGGTDTQYF.

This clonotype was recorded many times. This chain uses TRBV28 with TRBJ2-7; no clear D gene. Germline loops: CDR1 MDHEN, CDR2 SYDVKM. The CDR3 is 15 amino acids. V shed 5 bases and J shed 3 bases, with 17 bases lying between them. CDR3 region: CASSPQETLDYEQYF. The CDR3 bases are TGTGCCAGCAGTCCCCAGGAGACATTAGACTACGAGCAGTACTTC. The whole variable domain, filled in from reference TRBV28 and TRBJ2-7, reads DVKVTQSSRYLVKRTGEKVFLECVQDMDHENMFWYRQDPGLGLRLIYFSYDVKMKEKGDIPEGYSVSREKKERFSLILESASTNQTSMYLCASSPQETLDYEQYFGPGTRLTVT.

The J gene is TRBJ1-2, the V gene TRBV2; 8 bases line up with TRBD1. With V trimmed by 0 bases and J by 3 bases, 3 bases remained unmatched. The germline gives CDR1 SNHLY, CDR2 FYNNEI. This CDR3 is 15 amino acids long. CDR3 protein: CASSEADRDDYGYTF. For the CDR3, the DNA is TGTGCCAGCAGTGAAGCGGACAGGGATGACTATGGCTACACCTTC.

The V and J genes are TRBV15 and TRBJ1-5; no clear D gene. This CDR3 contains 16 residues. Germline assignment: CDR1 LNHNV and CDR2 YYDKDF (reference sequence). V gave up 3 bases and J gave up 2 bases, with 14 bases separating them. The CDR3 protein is CATSRTLSVGNQPQHF. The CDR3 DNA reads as TGTGCCACCAGCAGGACCTTATCGGTGGGCAATCAGCCCCAGCATTTT.

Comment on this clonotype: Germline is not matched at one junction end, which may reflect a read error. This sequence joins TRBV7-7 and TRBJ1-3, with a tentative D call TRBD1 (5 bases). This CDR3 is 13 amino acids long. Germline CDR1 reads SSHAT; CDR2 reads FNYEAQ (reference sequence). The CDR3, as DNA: TGTGCTAGCAGCCCAGGGACTGGAAACACCATATATTTT. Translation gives CASSPGTGNTIYF.

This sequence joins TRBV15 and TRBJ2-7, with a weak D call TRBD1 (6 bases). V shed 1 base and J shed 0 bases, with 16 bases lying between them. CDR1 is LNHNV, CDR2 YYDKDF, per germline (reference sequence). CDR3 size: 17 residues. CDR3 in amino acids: CATSRVYQGRTSYEQYF. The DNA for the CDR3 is TGTGCCACCAGCAGAGTATACCAGGGGCGAACCTCCTACGAGCAGTACTTC.

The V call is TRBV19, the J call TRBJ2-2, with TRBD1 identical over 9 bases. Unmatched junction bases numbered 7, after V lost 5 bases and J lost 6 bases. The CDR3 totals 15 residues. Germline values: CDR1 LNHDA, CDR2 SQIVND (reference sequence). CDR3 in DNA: TGTGCCAGTAGTCACAGGGGGCGAGTTGCCGGGGAGCTGTTTTTT. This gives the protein CASSHRGRVAGELFF.

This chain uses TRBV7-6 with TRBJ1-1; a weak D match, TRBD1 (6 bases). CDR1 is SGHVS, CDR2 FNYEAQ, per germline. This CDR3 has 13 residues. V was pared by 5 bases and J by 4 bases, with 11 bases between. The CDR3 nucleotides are TGTGCCAGCAGCAATACAGGGAGCACTGAAGCTTTCTTT. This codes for CASSNTGSTEAFF.